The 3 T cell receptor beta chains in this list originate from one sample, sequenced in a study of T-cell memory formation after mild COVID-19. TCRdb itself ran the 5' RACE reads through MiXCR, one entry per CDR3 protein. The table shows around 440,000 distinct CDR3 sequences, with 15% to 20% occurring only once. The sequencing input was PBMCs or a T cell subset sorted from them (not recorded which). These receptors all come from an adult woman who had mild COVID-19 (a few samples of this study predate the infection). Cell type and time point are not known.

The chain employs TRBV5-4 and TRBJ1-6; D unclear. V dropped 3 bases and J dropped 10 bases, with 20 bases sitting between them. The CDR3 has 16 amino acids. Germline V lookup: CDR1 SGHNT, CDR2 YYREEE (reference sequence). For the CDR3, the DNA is TGTGCCAGCAGCTCCCCAGGAGTCGGGGTAAACTCACCCCTCCACTTT. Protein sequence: CASSSPGVGVNSPLHF.

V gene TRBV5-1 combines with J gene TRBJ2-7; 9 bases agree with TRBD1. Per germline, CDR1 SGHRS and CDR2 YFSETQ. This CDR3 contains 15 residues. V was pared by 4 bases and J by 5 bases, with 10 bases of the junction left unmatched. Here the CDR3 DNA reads TGCGCCAGCAGCCCATCCGGGACAGGGTATAACGAGCAGTACTTC. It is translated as CASSPSGTGYNEQYF.

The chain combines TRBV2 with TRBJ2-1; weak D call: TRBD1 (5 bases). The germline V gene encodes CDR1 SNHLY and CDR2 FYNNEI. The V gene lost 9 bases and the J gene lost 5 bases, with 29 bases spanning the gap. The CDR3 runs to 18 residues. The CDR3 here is CASALNLRSSTEHNEQFF. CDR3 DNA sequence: TGTGCCAGTGCTCTTAACTTGCGGTCCTCGACAGAACACAATGAGCAGTTCTTC.